What follows describes a single T cell receptor (beta chain). Germline lookup yields CDR1 SGHRS and CDR2 YFSETQ. There are 15 residues in the CDR3. Trimming cost V 4 bases and J 0 bases, with 10 bases left between them. These data belong to a study of OX40 agonist ivuxolimab in advanced cancers. Sequencing used immunoSEQ multiplex PCR; TCRdb keeps in-frame clones, though not all of them. The table records some 49,000 clones, 75% to 90% of them present only once. The sequencing here drew on CD4+ or CD8+ T cells sorted from blood, taken in a trial of the OX40 agonist ivuxolimab. The receptor was derived from an adult with an advanced solid tumor such as melanoma, head and neck, liver or kidney cancer. The J gene is TRBJ2-2, the V gene TRBV5-1; perhaps TRBD1 as D (6 bases). CDR3 sequence (DNA): TGCGCCAGCAGCCCTTGGACAGCGAACACCGGGGAGCTGTTTTTT. Amino acid sequence: CASSPWTANTGELFF.